A selection of T cell receptor beta chains follows, all from one sample in a study of T-cell reconstitution after alpha-beta-depleted transplantation in children. TCRdb itself ran the PCR reads through MiXCR, one entry per CDR3 protein. The table records nearly 400,000 distinct CDR3 sequences, roughly 20% of them present only once. The sequencing used PBMCs from the stem cell graft donor, collected from the stem cell graft. Every receptor here comes from a human donor who donated a stem cell graft to a child with acute myeloid leukemia. The CDR3 runs from the conserved cysteine through the conserved F or W. The D gene is left open where the match is weak. Not every row has a clone size; where given, it reads once, few, many or a size class.

d_gene,abundance,v_gene,j_gene,CDR3nt,CDR3aa
TRBD2,.,TRBV9,TRBJ2-3,TGTGCCAGCAGCGTAGCGGGAGGGTTCACAGATACGCAGTATTTT,CASSVAGGFTDTQYF
.,.,TRBV28,TRBJ1-4,TGTGCCAGCAGTTCCAGCGATACAACTAATGAAAAACTGTTTTTT,CASSSSDTTNEKLFF
.,few,TRBV2,TRBJ2-7,TGTGCCACTACCCGACAGGTTAGCTCCTACGAGCAGTACTTC,CATTRQVSSYEQYF
.,few,TRBV29-1,TRBJ2-1,TGCAGCGTTCTACTCCGGGACAACAATGAGCAGTTCTTC,CSVLLRDNNEQFF
.,.,TRBV11-2,TRBJ2-3,TGTGCCAGCAGCTTAGTTTCTAAACGGGCCGCCACAGATACGCAGTATTTT,CASSLVSKRAATDTQYF
TRBD2,few,TRBV10-2,TRBJ2-1,TGCGGGGCGAGCGGGCTAGCGGGCAACAATGAGCAGTTCTTC,CGASGLAGNNEQFF
.,few,TRBV5-5,TRBJ2-1,TGTGCCAGCAGCTTCGTTCCCCTGGACTACAATGAGCAGTTCTTC,CASSFVPLDYNEQFF
TRBD2,.,TRBV7-9,TRBJ2-1,TGTGCCAGCAGCTTCCCGGGACTAGCGGGAACGTACAATGAGCAGTTCTTC,CASSFPGLAGTYNEQFF
.,.,TRBV12-3/TRBV12-4,TRBJ1-2,TGTGCCAGCAGTTTAAACAGGGAGCATGGCTACACCTTC,CASSLNREHGYTF
.,.,TRBV4-2,TRBJ2-3,TGTGCCAGCAGCCAATTGCCTCAGGGCACAGATACGCAGTATTTT,CASSQLPQGTDTQYF
.,many,TRBV20-1,TRBJ2-4,TGCAGTGCTAGTGGCGGATCTAGAGCCAAAAACATTCAGTACTTC,CSASGGSRAKNIQYF
TRBD2,many,TRBV29-1,TRBJ2-3,TGCAGCGTCTCCGGGACTAGCGGGAGCGCCAGCACAGATACGCAGTATTTT,CSVSGTSGSASTDTQYF
.,.,TRBV14,TRBJ2-3,TGTGCCAGCAGAGGACTGCAACCAGATACGCAGTATTTT,CASRGLQPDTQYF
.,.,TRBV30,TRBJ1-2,TGTGCCTGGAGTGTAGTAGTCGGGGTCTATGGCTACACCTTC,CAWSVVVGVYGYTF
.,few,TRBV12-3/TRBV12-4,TRBJ2-5,TGTGCCAGCAGTTTTCACAGGAGGAACCAAGAGACCCAGTACTTC,CASSFHRRNQETQYF
TRBD2,few,TRBV7-3,TRBJ2-7,TGTGCCAGCAGCAGAGGGACTAGCGGGAGAAGCGTAGCCGAGCAGTACTTC,CASSRGTSGRSVAEQYF
TRBD2,.,TRBV12-3/TRBV12-4,TRBJ2-1,TGTGCCAGCAGTTTGACCCCAACTAGCGGGAGGGGAAATGAGCAGTTCTTC,CASSLTPTSGRGNEQFF
TRBD2,.,TRBV12-3/TRBV12-4,TRBJ2-2,TGTGCCAGCAGTTCGACCGCGGGGGGCACCGGGGAGCTGTTTTTT,CASSSTAGGTGELFF
.,.,TRBV6-4,TRBJ1-2,TGTGCCAGCAGTGACTCTACAAACTATGGCTACACCTTC,CASSDSTNYGYTF
TRBD1,.,TRBV7-9,TRBJ2-7,TGTGCCAGCAGCTGTCCAGGGGGCGCCTGCCACGAGCAGTACTTC,CASSCPGGACHEQYF
.,.,TRBV5-1,TRBJ2-1,TGCGCCAGCAGCTTGGCGTCCCGTCGTGAGCAGTTCTTC,CASSLASRREQFF
TRBD2,few,TRBV10-3,TRBJ2-5,TGTGCCATCAGTGAGGTGGGGACTAGTCAAGAGACCCAGTACTTC,CAISEVGTSQETQYF
.,few,TRBV29-1,TRBJ1-2,TGCAGCGTTGTATCGGGGCCCCTCGGCGATGGCTACACCTTC,CSVVSGPLGDGYTF
.,.,TRBV5-1,TRBJ1-6,TGCGCCAGCAGCTTGTCAGACCCGGATAATTCACCCCTCCACTTT,CASSLSDPDNSPLHF
.,.,TRBV5-1,TRBJ1-2,TGCGCCAGCACCCTTACAGGTGTCCGCTACACCTTC,CASTLTGVRYTF
.,many,TRBV6-5,TRBJ1-2,TGTGCCAGCAGTTTCCGGGACCATGGCTACACCTTC,CASSFRDHGYTF
TRBD2,once,TRBV5-5,TRBJ2-7,TGTGCCAGCAGCTTGGGACTAGCGGTCCAGATTCCCTACGAGCAGTACTTC,CASSLGLAVQIPYEQYF
.,.,TRBV11-2,TRBJ2-3,TGTGCCAGCAGCTTTCGCGGGATTGCAGATACGCAGTATTTT,CASSFRGIADTQYF
TRBD2,.,TRBV11-2,TRBJ2-1,TGTGCCAGCAGCGTTCTAGCGGGAGCCTACAATGAGCAGTTCTTC,CASSVLAGAYNEQFF
.,few,TRBV5-1,TRBJ2-7,TGCGCCAGCAGCGCGACGGGAGTTGGGCAGTACTTC,CASSATGVGQYF
TRBD1,many,TRBV10-3,TRBJ1-2,TGTGCCATCAGGGACAGGGCTAACTATGGCTACACCTTC,CAIRDRANYGYTF
TRBD1,.,TRBV6-2/TRBV6-3,TRBJ2-2,TGTGCCAGCACCATGACAGGGGCTGTTGGCGGGGAGCTGTTTTTT,CASTMTGAVGGELFF
TRBD1,.,TRBV20-1,TRBJ1-2,TGCAGTGCCCCGCCAGGGGGCTACTATGGCTACACCTTC,CSAPPGGYYGYTF
TRBD2,.,TRBV27,TRBJ2-1,TGTGCCAGCAGACCCGGTCTTCCCCTAGCGGGAAGCTACAATGAGCAGTTCTTC,CASRPGLPLAGSYNEQFF
TRBD1,.,TRBV11-3,TRBJ2-2,TGTGCCAGCAGCTCGGCGGGACAGGGTGACACCGGGGAGCTGTTTTTT,CASSSAGQGDTGELFF
.,many,TRBV16,TRBJ1-5,TGTGCCAGCAGCCAATCGGTGGGGGGGACGGATCAGCCCCAGCATTTT,CASSQSVGGTDQPQHF
.,.,TRBV4-2,TRBJ2-7,TGTGCCAGCAGCCAAGGCTTCGGCATCGATTACGAGCAGTACTTC,CASSQGFGIDYEQYF
.,many,TRBV4-3,TRBJ2-5,TGCGCCAGCAGCCAATCGGTAGAAGGTACGGAGACCCAGTACTTC,CASSQSVEGTETQYF
TRBD1,few,TRBV5-6,TRBJ1-2,TGTGCCAGCAGCTTGTTATCAGGGGGAGGCTACACCTTC,CASSLLSGGGYTF
TRBD2,.,TRBV5-1,TRBJ2-7,TGCGCCAGCAGCCCCCATACTAGCGTCTACGAGCAGTACTTC,CASSPHTSVYEQYF
.,.,TRBV7-8,TRBJ2-7,TGTGCCAGCAGCTTAGCCCTGGCGGGATTAAGCTCCTACGAGCAGTACTTC,CASSLALAGLSSYEQYF
TRBD2,.,TRBV7-2,TRBJ2-5,TGTGCCAGCAGCTTTCCTGGACTAGCGGGCCAAGAGACCCAGTACTTC,CASSFPGLAGQETQYF
.,.,TRBV18,TRBJ2-2,TGTGCCAGCTCACCCAAAGGCTCGGCCACCGGGGAGCTGTTTTTT,CASSPKGSATGELFF
TRBD2,few,TRBV6-5,TRBJ2-1,TGTGCCAGCAGTTACTCGATCCCCTCTAGCGGGAAGCTTAATGAGCAGTTCTTC,CASSYSIPSSGKLNEQFF
TRBD2,.,TRBV6-2/TRBV6-3,TRBJ2-2,TGTGCCAGCAGTCGACTAGCGGGGCCTCCGAACACCGGGGAGCTGTTTTTT,CASSRLAGPPNTGELFF
TRBD1,once,TRBV6-5,TRBJ1-4,TGTGCCAACAGATTACAGGGGGCGCGTGAAAAACTGTTTTTT,CANRLQGAREKLFF
.,few,TRBV20-1,TRBJ2-1,TGCAGTGCTAGAGTAAGGGAATATGAGCAGTTCTTC,CSARVREYEQFF
.,few,TRBV20-1,TRBJ1-1,TGCAGTGCTAGACCCGGAGCCAACACTGAAGCTTTCTTT,CSARPGANTEAFF
TRBD1,once,TRBV18,TRBJ1-5,TGTGCCAGCTCACCAATGGCCGGGACAGGGCCCTTTTCTCAGCATTTT,CASSPMAGTGPFSQHF